This TCR beta chain stems from a study of a mutant IDH1 vaccine in newly diagnosed glioma. In regard to this clone: Its matching antigen is unknown.

Data came from immunoSEQ multiplex PCR; TCRdb stores just in-frame clones and leaves some out. The sample consists of tens of thousands of clones, 80% to 85% of them appearing once. The V gene lost 1 base and the J gene lost 2 bases, with 13 bases spanning the gap. This CDR3 is 16 amino acids long. Time point here: week 11, during vaccination. Each vaccine dose was 300 ug of mutant IDH1 20-mer peptide, with topical imiquimod. New WHO grade 3 or 4 astrocytomas that were IDH1-mutant and ATRX-lost occurred in the donors. This specimen consisted of PBMCs, obtained from a glioma patient whose treatment included an IDH1 peptide vaccine. This TCR derives from a man aged 35-49 years with glioma. The chain carries TRBV5-3 and TRBJ2-1; D may be TRBD2 (5 bases). TRBV5-3 is an ORF for which the function is uncertain. CDR3 in amino acids: CARSLRAGVTYNEQFF. CDR3 DNA: TGTGCCAGAAGCTTGAGGGCCGGGGTGACCTACAATGAGCAGTTCTTC.